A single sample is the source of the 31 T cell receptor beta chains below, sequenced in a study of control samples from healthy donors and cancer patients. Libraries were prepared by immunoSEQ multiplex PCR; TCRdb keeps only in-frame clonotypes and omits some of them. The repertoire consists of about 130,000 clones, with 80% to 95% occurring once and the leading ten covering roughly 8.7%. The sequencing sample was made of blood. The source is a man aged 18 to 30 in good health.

In nucleotides, the CDR3 is TGTGCCAGCAGCCCTGGTTCGTTTGCAGATACGCAGTATTTT. Protein product: CASSPGSFADTQYF. The gene calls are TRBV11-2 and TRBJ2-3; D not certain. V was clipped by 5 bases and J by 4 bases, with 13 bases between them. Looked up from germline, CDR1 is SGHAT and CDR2 is FQNNGV. The CDR3 runs to 14 residues.

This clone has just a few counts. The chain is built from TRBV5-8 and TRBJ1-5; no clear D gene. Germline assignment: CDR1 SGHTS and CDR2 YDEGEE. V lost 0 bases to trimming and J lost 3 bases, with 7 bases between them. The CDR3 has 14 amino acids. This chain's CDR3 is CASSLVGDNQPQHF. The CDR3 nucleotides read TGTGCCAGCAGCTTGGTTGGGGACAATCAGCCCCAGCATTTT.

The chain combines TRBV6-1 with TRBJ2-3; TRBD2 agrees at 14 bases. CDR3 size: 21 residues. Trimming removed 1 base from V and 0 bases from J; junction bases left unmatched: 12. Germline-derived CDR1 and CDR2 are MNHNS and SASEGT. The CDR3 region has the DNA TGTGCCAGCAGTGAAGGGCCGTCGGGACTAGCGGGGGCATATAGCACAGATACGCAGTATTTT. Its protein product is CASSEGPSGLAGAYSTDTQYF.

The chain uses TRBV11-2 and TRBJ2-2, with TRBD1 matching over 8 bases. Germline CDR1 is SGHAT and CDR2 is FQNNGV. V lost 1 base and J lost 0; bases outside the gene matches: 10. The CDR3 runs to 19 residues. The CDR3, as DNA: TGTGCCAGCAGCTTAGTGTTACCCAGGGGGCCCGCGAACACCGGGGAGCTGTTTTTT. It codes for CASSLVLPRGPANTGELFF.

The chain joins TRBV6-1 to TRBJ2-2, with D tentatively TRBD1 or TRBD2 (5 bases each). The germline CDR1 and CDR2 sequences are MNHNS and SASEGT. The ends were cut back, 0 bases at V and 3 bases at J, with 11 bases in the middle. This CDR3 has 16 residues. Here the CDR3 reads CASSEAWGRYTGELFF. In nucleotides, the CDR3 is TGTGCCAGCAGTGAAGCCTGGGGGAGATACACCGGGGAGCTGTTTTTT.

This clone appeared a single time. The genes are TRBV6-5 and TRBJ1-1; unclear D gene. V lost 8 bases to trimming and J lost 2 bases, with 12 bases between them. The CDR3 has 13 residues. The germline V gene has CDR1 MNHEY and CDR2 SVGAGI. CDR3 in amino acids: CASAAKLNTEAFF. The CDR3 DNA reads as TGTGCCAGCGCGGCAAAACTCAACACTGAAGCTTTCTTT.

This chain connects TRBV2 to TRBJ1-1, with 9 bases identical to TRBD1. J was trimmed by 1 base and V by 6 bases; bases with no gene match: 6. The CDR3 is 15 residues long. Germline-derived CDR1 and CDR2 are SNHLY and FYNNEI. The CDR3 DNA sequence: TGTGCCAGCAGACATCGGACAGGGGCGAACACTGAAGCTTTCTTT. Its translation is CASRHRTGANTEAFF.

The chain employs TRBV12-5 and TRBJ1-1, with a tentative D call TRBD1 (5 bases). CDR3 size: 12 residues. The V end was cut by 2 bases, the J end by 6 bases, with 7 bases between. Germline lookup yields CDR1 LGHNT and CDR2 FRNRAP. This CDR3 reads CASGLLTAEAFF. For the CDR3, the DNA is TGTGCTAGTGGTTTGTTGACAGCTGAAGCTTTCTTT.

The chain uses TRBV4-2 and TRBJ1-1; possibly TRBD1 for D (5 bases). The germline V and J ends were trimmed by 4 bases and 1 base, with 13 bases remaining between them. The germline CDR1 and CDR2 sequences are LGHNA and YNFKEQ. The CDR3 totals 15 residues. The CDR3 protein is CASSRGTDRNTEAFF. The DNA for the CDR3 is TGTGCCAGCAGCCGCGGGACGGACCGGAACACTGAAGCTTTCTTT.

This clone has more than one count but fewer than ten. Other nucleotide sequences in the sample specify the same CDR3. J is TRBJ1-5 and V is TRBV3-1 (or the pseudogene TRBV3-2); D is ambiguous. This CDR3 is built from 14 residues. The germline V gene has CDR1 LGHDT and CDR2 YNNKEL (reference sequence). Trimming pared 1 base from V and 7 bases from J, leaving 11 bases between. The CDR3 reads CASSQVRGRQPQHF. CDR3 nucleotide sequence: TGTGCCAGCAGCCAAGTGCGGGGTAGACAGCCCCAGCATTTT.

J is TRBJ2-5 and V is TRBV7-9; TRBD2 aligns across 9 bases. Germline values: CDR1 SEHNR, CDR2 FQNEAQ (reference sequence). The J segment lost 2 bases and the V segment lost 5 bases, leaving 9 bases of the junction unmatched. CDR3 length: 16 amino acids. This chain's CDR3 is CASSPLLAGVQETQYF. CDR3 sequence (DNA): TGTGCCAGCAGCCCCCTGTTAGCGGGGGTGCAAGAGACCCAGTACTTC.

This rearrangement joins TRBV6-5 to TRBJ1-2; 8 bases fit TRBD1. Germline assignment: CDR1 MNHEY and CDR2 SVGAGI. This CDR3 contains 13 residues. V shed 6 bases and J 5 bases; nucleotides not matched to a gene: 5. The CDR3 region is CASSDTGGYGYTF. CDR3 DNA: TGTGCCAGCAGCGATACAGGGGGGTATGGCTACACCTTC.

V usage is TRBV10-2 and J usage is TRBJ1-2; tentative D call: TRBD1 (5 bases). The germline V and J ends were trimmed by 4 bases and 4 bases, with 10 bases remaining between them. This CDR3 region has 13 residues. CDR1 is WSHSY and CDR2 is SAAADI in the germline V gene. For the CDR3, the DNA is TGCGCCAGCAGTGGATGGGACCTCTATGGCTACACCTTC. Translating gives CASSGWDLYGYTF.

The DNA for the CDR3 is TGTGCCAGCAGTTCGACTAGCGGGGGGGCCGATGAGCAGTTCTTC. It specifies CASSSTSGGADEQFF. The chain carries TRBV6-5 and TRBJ2-1; 14 bases fit TRBD2. The CDR3 length is 15 residues. Trimming took 4 bases from V and 8 from J; bases not matched to a gene: 4. The V gene's germline CDR1 is MNHEY and CDR2 SVGAGI.

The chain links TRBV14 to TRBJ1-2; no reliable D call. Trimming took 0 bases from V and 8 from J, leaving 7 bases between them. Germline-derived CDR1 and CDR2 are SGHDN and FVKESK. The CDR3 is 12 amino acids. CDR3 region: CASSQDRRGYTF. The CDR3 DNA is TGTGCCAGCAGCCAAGATAGGAGGGGCTACACCTTC.

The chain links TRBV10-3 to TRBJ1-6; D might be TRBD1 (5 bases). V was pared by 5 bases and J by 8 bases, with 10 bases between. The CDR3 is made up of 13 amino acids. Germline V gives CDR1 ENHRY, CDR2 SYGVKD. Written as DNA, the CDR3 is TGTGCCATCAGTACCGGGACTCATTCACCCCTCCACTTT. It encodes CAISTGTHSPLHF.

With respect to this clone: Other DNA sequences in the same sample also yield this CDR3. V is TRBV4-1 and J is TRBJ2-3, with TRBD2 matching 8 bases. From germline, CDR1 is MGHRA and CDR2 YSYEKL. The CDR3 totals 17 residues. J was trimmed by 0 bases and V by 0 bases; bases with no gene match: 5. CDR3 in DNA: TGCGCCAGCAGCCAAGATCCCAGCGGGGGTAGCACAGATACGCAGTATTTT. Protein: CASSQDPSGGSTDTQYF.

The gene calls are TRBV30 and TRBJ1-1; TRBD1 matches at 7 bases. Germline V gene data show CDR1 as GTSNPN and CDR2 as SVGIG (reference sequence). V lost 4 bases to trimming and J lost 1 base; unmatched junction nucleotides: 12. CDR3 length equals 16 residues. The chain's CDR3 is CAWTIYRGMRNTEAFF. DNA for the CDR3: TGTGCCTGGACTATTTACAGGGGAATGAGGAACACTGAAGCTTTCTTT.

The CDR3 here is CASSWRDITYEQYF. DNA of the CDR3: TGCGCCAGCAGCTGGCGGGACATAACCTACGAGCAGTACTTC. The chain is built from TRBV5-1 and TRBJ2-7, with D perhaps matching TRBD1 or TRBD2 (6 bases each). V lost 3 bases and J 2 bases, leaving 12 bases between the germline ends. This CDR3 contains 14 residues. Per the germline V gene, CDR1 is SGHRS and CDR2 is YFSETQ.

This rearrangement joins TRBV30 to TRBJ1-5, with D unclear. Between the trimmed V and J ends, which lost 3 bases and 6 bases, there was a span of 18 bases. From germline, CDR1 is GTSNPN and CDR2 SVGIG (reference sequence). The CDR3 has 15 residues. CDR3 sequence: CAWSSRRSSRQPQHF. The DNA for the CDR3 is TGTGCCTGGAGCAGCCGGCGATCAAGCCGTCAGCCCCAGCATTTT.

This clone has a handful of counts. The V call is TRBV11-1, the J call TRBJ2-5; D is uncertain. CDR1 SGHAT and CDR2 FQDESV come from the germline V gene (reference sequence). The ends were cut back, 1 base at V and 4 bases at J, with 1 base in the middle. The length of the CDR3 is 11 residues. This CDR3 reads CASSLGETQYF. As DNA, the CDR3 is TGTGCCAGCAGCTTAGGAGAGACCCAGTACTTC.

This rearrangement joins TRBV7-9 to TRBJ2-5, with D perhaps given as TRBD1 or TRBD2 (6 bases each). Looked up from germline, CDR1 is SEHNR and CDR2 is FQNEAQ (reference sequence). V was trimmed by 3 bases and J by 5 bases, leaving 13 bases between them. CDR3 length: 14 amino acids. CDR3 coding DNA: TGTGCCAGCAGCTTGGGGGCTGGGAGGGAGACCCAGTACTTC. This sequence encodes CASSLGAGRETQYF.

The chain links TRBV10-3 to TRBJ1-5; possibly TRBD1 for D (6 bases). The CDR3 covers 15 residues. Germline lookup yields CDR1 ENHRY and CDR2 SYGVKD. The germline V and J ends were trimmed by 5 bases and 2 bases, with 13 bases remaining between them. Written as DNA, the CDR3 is TGTGCCATCAGTACAGGGTTGGGTGGCAATCAGCCCCAGCATTTT. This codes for CAISTGLGGNQPQHF.

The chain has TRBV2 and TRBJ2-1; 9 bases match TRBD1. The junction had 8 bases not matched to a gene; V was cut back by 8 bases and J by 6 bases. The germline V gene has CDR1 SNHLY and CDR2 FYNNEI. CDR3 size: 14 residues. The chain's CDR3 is CASGEQTGGNEQFF. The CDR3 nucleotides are TGTGCCAGCGGGGAACAGACAGGGGGCAATGAGCAGTTCTTC.

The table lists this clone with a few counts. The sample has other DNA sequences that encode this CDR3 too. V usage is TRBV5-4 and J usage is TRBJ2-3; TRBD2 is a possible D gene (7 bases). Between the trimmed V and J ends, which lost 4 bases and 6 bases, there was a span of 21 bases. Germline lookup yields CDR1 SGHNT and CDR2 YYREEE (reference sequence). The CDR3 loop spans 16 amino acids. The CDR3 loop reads CASSPGGGGGLDTQYF. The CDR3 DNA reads TGTGCCAGCAGCCCTGGGGGGGGCGGGGGTTTGGATACGCAGTATTTT.

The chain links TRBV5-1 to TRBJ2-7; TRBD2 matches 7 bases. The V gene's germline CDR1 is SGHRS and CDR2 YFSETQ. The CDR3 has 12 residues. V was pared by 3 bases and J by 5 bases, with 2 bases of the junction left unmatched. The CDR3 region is CASSWGGNEQYF. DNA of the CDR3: TGCGCCAGCAGCTGGGGGGGTAACGAGCAGTACTTC.

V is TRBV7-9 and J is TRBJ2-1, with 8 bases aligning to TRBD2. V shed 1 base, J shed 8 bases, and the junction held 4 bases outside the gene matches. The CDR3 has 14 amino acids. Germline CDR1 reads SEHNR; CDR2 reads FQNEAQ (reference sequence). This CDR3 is CASSLEGLDHEQFF. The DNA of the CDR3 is TGTGCCAGCAGCTTAGAGGGACTAGATCATGAGCAGTTCTTC.

Here the CDR3 reads CASSAVGQGLTEAFF. The CDR3 DNA follows: TGCGCCAGCAGCGCTGTAGGACAGGGATTGACTGAAGCTTTCTTT. The rearrangement uses TRBV5-1 and TRBJ1-1; 8 bases map to TRBD1. CDR1 and CDR2 (germline): SGHRS, YFSETQ. After removal of 4 bases from V and 5 bases from J, the junction contained 10 bases not matched to a gene. The CDR3 contains 15 residues.

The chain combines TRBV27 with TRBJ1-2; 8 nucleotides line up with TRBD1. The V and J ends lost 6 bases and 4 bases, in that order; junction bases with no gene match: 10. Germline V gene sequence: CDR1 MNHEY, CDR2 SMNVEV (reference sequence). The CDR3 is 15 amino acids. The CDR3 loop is CASSNRDRLRYGYTF. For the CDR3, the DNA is TGTGCCAGCAGCAACCGGGACAGGCTCCGCTATGGCTACACCTTC.

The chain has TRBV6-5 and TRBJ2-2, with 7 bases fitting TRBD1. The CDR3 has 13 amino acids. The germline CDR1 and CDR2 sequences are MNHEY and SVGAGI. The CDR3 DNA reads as TGTGTCTCGAACAGGGGTGAAACCGGGGAGCTGTTTTTT. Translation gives CVSNRGETGELFF.

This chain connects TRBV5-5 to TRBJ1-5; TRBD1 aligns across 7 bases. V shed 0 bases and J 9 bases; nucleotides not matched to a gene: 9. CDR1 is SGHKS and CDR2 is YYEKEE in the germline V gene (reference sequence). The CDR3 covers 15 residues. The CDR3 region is CASSLGGTAVGPQHF. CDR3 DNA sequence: TGTGCCAGCAGCTTGGGTGGGACAGCTGTAGGGCCCCAGCATTTT.